A selection of T cell receptor beta chains follows, all from one sample in a study of T cell responses to AZD1222 COVID-19 vaccine. This table comes from immunoSEQ multiplex PCR, and its TCRdb copy is limited to in-frame clones, with some not included. The repertoire includes roughly 77,000 clones, 80% to 95% of them detected once, and roughly 5% sits in the top ten. The sample in question was peripheral blood, obtained 28 days after the second AZD1222 dose. The receptors originated from an adult who received the AZD1222 COVID-19 vaccine. Each CDR3 is given with its conserved first and last residue. D genes are given only for firm matches. The size field is filled for only some rows; it gives once, few, many or a size class.

j_gene	d_gene	abundance	v_gene	CDR3nt	CDR3aa
TRBJ1-5	TRBD1	-	TRBV15	TGTGCCACCAGCAGAGCGGGACAGGGAAGGGGCAATCAGCCCCAGCATTTT	CATSRAGQGRGNQPQHF
TRBJ2-7	-	-	TRBV4-1	TGCGCCAGCAGCCAAGATACCCCCGCACTAGGAAAGGACGAGCAGTACTTC	CASSQDTPALGKDEQYF
TRBJ1-2	TRBD1	-	TRBV28	TGTGCCAGCAGCCCCCCGGGGACAGGTTCTAACTATGGCTACACCTTC	CASSPPGTGSNYGYTF
TRBJ2-2	TRBD2	-	TRBV27	TGTGCCAGCAGTTTTGGGGGGGTCGGGGAGCTGTTTTTT	CASSFGGVGELFF
TRBJ2-4	TRBD2	-	TRBV5-4	TGTGCCAGCTCACTAGCGGATTCTACCAAAAACATTCAGTACTTC	CASSLADSTKNIQYF
TRBJ2-1	-	-	TRBV14	TGTGCCAGCAGCCAGTCCTCCTACAATGAGCAGTTCTTC	CASSQSSYNEQFF
TRBJ2-2	-	-	TRBV6-5	TGTGCCAGCAGTTACGGCTCCACCGGGGAGCTGTTTTTT	CASSYGSTGELFF
TRBJ1-1	TRBD1	-	TRBV30	TGTGCCTGGAATAGACAGGGGGGGTACACTGAAGCTTTCTTT	CAWNRQGGYTEAFF
TRBJ2-2	-	-	TRBV28	TGTGCCAGCAGACTCCAAGGCTACGGGTCGGCCGGGGAGCTGTTTTTT	CASRLQGYGSAGELFF
TRBJ2-1	-	-	TRBV14	TGTGCCAGCAGCCAAAGGGTCGGAGACCCTTACAATGAGCAGTTCTTC	CASSQRVGDPYNEQFF
TRBJ1-1	-	-	TRBV10-3	TGTGCCATCCGGGACGGCAGGGAGAACACTGAAGCTTTCTTT	CAIRDGRENTEAFF
TRBJ1-6	-	-	TRBV27	TGTGCCAGCAGTTTCCGGGGCGGGAATTCACCCCTCCACTTT	CASSFRGGNSPLHF
TRBJ2-5	-	once	TRBV5-1	TGCGCCAGCAGCTTGGAGGGACGGAACCAAGAGACCCAGTACTTC	CASSLEGRNQETQYF
TRBJ1-1	-	-	TRBV7-3	TGTGCCAGCAGCCCGACCTATGGGGGCGAGGCTTTCTTT	CASSPTYGGEAFF
TRBJ2-1	TRBD2	-	TRBV28	TGTGCCAGCAGTTTCTGGACTAGCGGGAGCTACAATGAGCAGTTCTTC	CASSFWTSGSYNEQFF
TRBJ2-5	-	-	TRBV6-4	TGTGCCAGCAGTAGGGTAGAGTGGGAGACCCAGTACTTC	CASSRVEWETQYF
TRBJ2-1	-	-	TRBV12-3/TRBV12-4	TGTGCCAGCAGTTCAGGGGACTTCCGCGAGCAGTTCTTC	CASSSGDFREQFF
TRBJ2-5	-	-	TRBV14	TGTGCCAGCAGCCAAGGGTACCTCAATCAAGAGACCCAGTACTTC	CASSQGYLNQETQYF
TRBJ1-5	-	-	TRBV28	TGTGCCAGCAGCACGTCGGACTGGGGGGAAAATCAGCCCCAGCATTTT	CASSTSDWGENQPQHF
TRBJ2-7	-	once	TRBV28	TGTGCCAGCAGCATCCCCTACGAGCAGTACTTC	CASSIPYEQYF
TRBJ1-5	-	-	TRBV6-5	TGTGCCAGTGGAGGGACGGATTATAGCAATCAGCCCCAGCATTTT	CASGGTDYSNQPQHF
TRBJ1-1	TRBD1	few	TRBV5-5	TGTGCCAGCAGCTGGAACAGGGGGAACACTGAAGCTTTCTTT	CASSWNRGNTEAFF
TRBJ2-7	-	few	TRBV4-2	TGTGCCAGCAGCCAAGTTCTGCGTGGCGGGATCTCGTACGAGCAGTACTTC	CASSQVLRGGISYEQYF
TRBJ1-4	TRBD1	-	TRBV5-1	TGCGCCAGCAGCGTCGACAGGGGGGATGAAAAACTGTTTTTT	CASSVDRGDEKLFF
TRBJ1-3	-	-	TRBV27	TGTGCCAGCAGTTTACAAGGGGCTGGAAACACCATATATTTT	CASSLQGAGNTIYF
TRBJ1-2	-	once	TRBV24-1	TGTGCCACCAGTGATCGACAAGACAGTTCCTATGGCTACACCTTC	CATSDRQDSSYGYTF
TRBJ2-1	-	once	TRBV18	TGTGCCAGCTCCCTCGGACAGAGCAATGAGCAGTTCTTC	CASSLGQSNEQFF
TRBJ2-1	TRBD1	-	TRBV5-1	TGCGCCAGCAGCTTGAGGGGGCCTAGAGACAATGAGCAGTTCTTC	CASSLRGPRDNEQFF
TRBJ2-1	-	-	TRBV4-1	TGCGCCAGCAGCCGAGATCCCGGACGGAGCTCCTACAATGAGCAGTTCTTC	CASSRDPGRSSYNEQFF
TRBJ2-7	-	-	TRBV27	TGTGCCAGCAGTTTATCGGGGACCAACGAGCAGTACTTC	CASSLSGTNEQYF
TRBJ1-5	TRBD1	-	TRBV2	TGTGCCAGCAGTGCACAGGGGGCTGGCAGCAATCAGCCCCAGCATTTT	CASSAQGAGSNQPQHF
TRBJ1-5	TRBD1	-	TRBV6-5	TGTGCCAGCAGGAAGACAGGGCGGAATCAGCCCCAGCATTTT	CASRKTGRNQPQHF
TRBJ2-7	TRBD2	-	TRBV7-2	TGTGCCAGCAGCGCCACTAGCGGGAGGGCCTACGAGCAGTACTTC	CASSATSGRAYEQYF
TRBJ2-2	-	-	TRBV7-2	TGTGCCAGCAGCTTAAGCACTTGGGGAACCGGGGAGCTGTTTTTT	CASSLSTWGTGELFF
TRBJ2-5	-	-	TRBV7-8	TGTGCCAACAGCTTAGTGGGCTACCCCCAAGAGACCCAGTACTTC	CANSLVGYPQETQYF
TRBJ2-1	-	-	TRBV4-3	TGCGCCAGCAGCCAAGGCCAGAGGGGGTTTTACAATGAGCAGTTCTTC	CASSQGQRGFYNEQFF
TRBJ2-7	-	-	TRBV18	TGTGCCAGCTCACCATTACCAGCTTTTTACGAGCAGTACTTC	CASSPLPAFYEQYF
TRBJ1-4	-	-	TRBV5-5	TGTGCCAGCAGCTCGACAGTTCGTAATGAAAAACTGTTTTTT	CASSSTVRNEKLFF
TRBJ1-1	-	once	TRBV11-3	TGTGCCAGCAGCTTAGCCTTGGGCACTGAAGCTTTCTTT	CASSLALGTEAFF
TRBJ2-2	TRBD1	-	TRBV5-4	TGTGCCAGCAGCTTGGACAGGGGGCCCGGGGAGCTGTTTTTT	CASSLDRGPGELFF
TRBJ1-2	TRBD1	-	TRBV4-2	TGTGCCAGCAGCCAAGAAAGGACAGGGGTCTATGGCTACACCTTC	CASSQERTGVYGYTF
TRBJ1-1	-	-	TRBV6-6	TGTGCCAGCAGTCACCTGGGGGAGGCCACTGAAGCTTTCTTT	CASSHLGEATEAFF
TRBJ2-3	-	-	TRBV7-2	TGTGCCAGCAGCTTGAATAGCGGTTGGGCGGATACGCAGTATTTT	CASSLNSGWADTQYF
TRBJ1-1	-	-	TRBV30	TGTGCCTGGAGTGGGGGTCCGAACACTGAAGCTTTCTTT	CAWSGGPNTEAFF
TRBJ1-6	-	-	TRBV30	TGTGCCTGGAGTGTGAGGGGTTTGGATTCACCCCTCCACTTT	CAWSVRGLDSPLHF
TRBJ2-5	-	-	TRBV7-9	TGTGCCAGCAGCCCCTCGAGCATACGGGAGACCCAGTACTTC	CASSPSSIRETQYF